This is a list of T cell receptor beta chains from one sample in a study of response to subunit inactivated influenza vaccine. MiXCR, applied by TCRdb to the RT-PCR reads, yields one record per CDR3 protein. Of 650,000 to 850,000 distinct CDR3 sequences detected, more than 11% appear once; the ten largest clones hold roughly 6.4%. Specimen: PBMCs from blood, collected roughly 15 days before vaccination. The receptors originated from a man in his fifties or sixties who received an inactivated influenza vaccine. CDR3s include the opening cysteine and the closing phenylalanine or tryptophan. Fields, in order: D gene, clone size, J gene, V gene, CDR3 protein, CDR3 DNA. The D gene is left open where the match is weak. Where a row states a size, it is once, few, many or the class of an expanded clone; other rows omit it.

d_gene: TRBD2; abundance: NA; j_gene: TRBJ2-1; v_gene: TRBV5-5; CDR3aa: CASTRLAGDYNEQFF; CDR3nt: TGTGCCAGCACCCGACTAGCGGGAGATTACAATGAGCAGTTCTTC
d_gene: NA; abundance: many; j_gene: TRBJ2-6; v_gene: TRBV7-8; CDR3aa: CASSPSLSGANVLTF; CDR3nt: TGTGCCAGCAGCCCCTCTCTCTCTGGGGCCAACGTCCTGACTTTC
d_gene: TRBD1; abundance: few; j_gene: TRBJ1-1; v_gene: TRBV29-1; CDR3aa: CSVSQGENTEAFF; CDR3nt: TGCAGCGTCTCTCAGGGGGAGAACACTGAAGCTTTCTTT
d_gene: NA; abundance: many; j_gene: TRBJ1-1; v_gene: TRBV10-3; CDR3aa: CAIKGNLNTEAFF; CDR3nt: TGTGCCATCAAGGGCAATTTGAACACTGAAGCTTTCTTT
d_gene: NA; abundance: NA; j_gene: TRBJ2-6; v_gene: TRBV6-5; CDR3aa: CASSYSAGRSGANVLTF; CDR3nt: TGTGCCAGCAGTTACTCTGCAGGTCGCTCTGGGGCCAACGTCCTGACTTTC
d_gene: NA; abundance: NA; j_gene: TRBJ2-7; v_gene: TRBV18; CDR3aa: CASSPAGNEQYF; CDR3nt: TGTGCCAGCTCACCTGCAGGGAACGAGCAGTACTTC
d_gene: TRBD2; abundance: NA; j_gene: TRBJ2-3; v_gene: TRBV12-3/TRBV12-4; CDR3aa: CASRALAGGRADTQYF; CDR3nt: TGTGCCAGCAGAGCGCTAGCGGGAGGGCGGGCAGATACGCAGTATTTT
d_gene: NA; abundance: NA; j_gene: TRBJ2-2; v_gene: TRBV5-1; CDR3aa: CASSLFIQGPGELFF; CDR3nt: TGCGCCAGCAGCTTGTTTATACAGGGTCCCGGGGAGCTGTTTTTT
d_gene: TRBD2; abundance: many; j_gene: TRBJ2-1; v_gene: TRBV27; CDR3aa: CASSPFSSGSLYNEQFF; CDR3nt: TGTGCCAGCAGTCCCTTCTCCAGCGGGAGTCTCTACAATGAGCAGTTCTTC
d_gene: TRBD1; abundance: few; j_gene: TRBJ1-5; v_gene: TRBV28; CDR3aa: CASSSPGTASKPQHF; CDR3nt: TGTGCCAGCAGCTCTCCCGGGACAGCCTCCAAGCCCCAGCATTTT
d_gene: TRBD2; abundance: few; j_gene: TRBJ2-7; v_gene: TRBV3-1; CDR3aa: CASSRGEGYEQYF; CDR3nt: TGTGCCAGCAGCCGGGGGGAGGGCTACGAGCAGTACTTC
d_gene: NA; abundance: many; j_gene: TRBJ1-1; v_gene: TRBV9; CDR3aa: CASSVGVYDTEAFF; CDR3nt: TGTGCCAGCAGCGTAGGGGTATACGACACTGAAGCTTTCTTT
d_gene: NA; abundance: few; j_gene: TRBJ2-2; v_gene: TRBV4-3; CDR3aa: CASSQAALNTGELFF; CDR3nt: TGCGCCAGCAGCCAAGCGGCCTTGAACACCGGGGAGCTGTTTTTT
d_gene: NA; abundance: many; j_gene: TRBJ2-2; v_gene: TRBV5-1; CDR3aa: CASSKLGDTGELFF; CDR3nt: TGCGCCAGCAGCAAGCTCGGGGACACCGGGGAGCTGTTTTTT
d_gene: NA; abundance: few; j_gene: TRBJ2-3; v_gene: TRBV11-2; CDR3aa: CASSLDGVSADTQYF; CDR3nt: TGTGCCAGCAGCTTAGACGGGGTTAGCGCAGATACGCAGTATTTT
d_gene: NA; abundance: NA; j_gene: TRBJ1-1; v_gene: TRBV12-3/TRBV12-4; CDR3aa: CASSLVGTKNTEAFF; CDR3nt: TGTGCCAGCAGTTTAGTGGGGACAAAGAACACTGAAGCTTTCTTT
d_gene: TRBD2; abundance: NA; j_gene: TRBJ2-7; v_gene: TRBV7-9; CDR3aa: CASSLAPPSGGAEQYF; CDR3nt: TGTGCCAGCAGCTTAGCCCCTCCTAGCGGGGGGGCAGAGCAGTACTTC
d_gene: NA; abundance: NA; j_gene: TRBJ2-5; v_gene: TRBV12-3/TRBV12-4; CDR3aa: CASSLGSGRQETQYF; CDR3nt: TGTGCCAGCAGTTTAGGGTCAGGGCGCCAAGAGACCCAGTACTTC
d_gene: NA; abundance: few; j_gene: TRBJ2-5; v_gene: TRBV6-6; CDR3aa: CATHRDSRETQYF; CDR3nt: TGTGCCACACACAGGGATAGCCGGGAGACCCAGTACTTC